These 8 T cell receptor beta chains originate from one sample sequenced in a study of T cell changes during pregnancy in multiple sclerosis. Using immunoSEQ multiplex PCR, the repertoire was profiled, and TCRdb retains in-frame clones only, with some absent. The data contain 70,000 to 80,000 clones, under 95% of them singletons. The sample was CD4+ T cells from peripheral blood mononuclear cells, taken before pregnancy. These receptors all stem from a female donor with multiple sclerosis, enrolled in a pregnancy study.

The CDR3 here is CASSSTGGLYEQYF. For the CDR3, the DNA is TGTGCCAGCAGTTCCACGGGGGGTCTGTACGAGCAGTACTTC. This sequence joins TRBV28 and TRBJ2-7; 7 bases are a match to TRBD2. CDR1 is MDHEN and CDR2 is SYDVKM in the germline V gene. The CDR3 has 14 amino acids. Trimming at V came to 4 bases and at J to 4 bases, leaving 7 bases not matched to a gene. Looking up the rest from reference TRBV28 and TRBJ2-7 gives the full variable domain: DVKVTQSSRYLVKRTGEKVFLECVQDMDHENMFWYRQDPGLGLRLIYFSYDVKMKEKGDIPEGYSVSREKKERFSLILESASTNQTSMYLCASSSTGGLYEQYFGPGTRLTVT.

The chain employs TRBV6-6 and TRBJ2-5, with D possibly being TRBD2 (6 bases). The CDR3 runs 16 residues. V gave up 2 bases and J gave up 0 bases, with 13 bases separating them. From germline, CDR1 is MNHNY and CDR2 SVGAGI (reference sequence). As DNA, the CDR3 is TGTGCCAGCAGTTACGGTCTAGGAGGGTACCAAGAGACCCAGTACTTC. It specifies CASSYGLGGYQETQYF.

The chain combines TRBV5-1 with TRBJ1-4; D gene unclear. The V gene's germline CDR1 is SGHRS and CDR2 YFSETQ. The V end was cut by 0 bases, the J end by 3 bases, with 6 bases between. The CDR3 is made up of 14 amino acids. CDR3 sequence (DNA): TGCGCCAGCAGCTTGGTTGCGGCTAATGAAAAACTGTTTTTT. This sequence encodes CASSLVAANEKLFF.

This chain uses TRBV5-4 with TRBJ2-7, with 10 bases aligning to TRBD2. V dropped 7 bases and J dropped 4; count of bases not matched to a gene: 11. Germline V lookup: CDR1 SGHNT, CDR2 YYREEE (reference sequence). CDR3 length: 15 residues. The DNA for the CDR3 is TGTGCCAGCGTCACAATAGCGGGAGGCAGGTACGAGCAGTACTTC. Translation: CASVTIAGGRYEQYF.

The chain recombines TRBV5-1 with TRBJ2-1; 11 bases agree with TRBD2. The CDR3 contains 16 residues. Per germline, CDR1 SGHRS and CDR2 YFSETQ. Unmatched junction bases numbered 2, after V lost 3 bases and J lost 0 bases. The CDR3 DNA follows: TGCGCCAGCAGCTCCCTAGCGGGGGGCTCCTACAATGAGCAGTTCTTC. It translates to CASSSLAGGSYNEQFF.

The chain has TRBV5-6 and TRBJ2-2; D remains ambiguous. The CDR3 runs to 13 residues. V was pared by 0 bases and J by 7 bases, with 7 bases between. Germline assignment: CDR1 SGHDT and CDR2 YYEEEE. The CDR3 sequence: CASSLGRVGELFF. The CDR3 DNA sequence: TGTGCCAGCAGCTTGGGTCGTGTCGGGGAGCTGTTTTTT.

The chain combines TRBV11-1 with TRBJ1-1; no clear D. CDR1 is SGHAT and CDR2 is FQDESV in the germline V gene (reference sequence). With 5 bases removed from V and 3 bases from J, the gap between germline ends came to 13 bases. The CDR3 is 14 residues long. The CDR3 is CASSAQLVDTEAFF. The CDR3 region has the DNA TGTGCCAGCAGCGCACAGTTGGTAGACACTGAAGCTTTCTTT.

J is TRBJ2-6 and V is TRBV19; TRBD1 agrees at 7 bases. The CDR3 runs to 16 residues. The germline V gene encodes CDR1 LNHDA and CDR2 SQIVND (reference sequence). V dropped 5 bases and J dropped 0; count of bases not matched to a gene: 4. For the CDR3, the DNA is TGTGCCAGTAGTTCCGGGACAGACTCTGGGGCCAACGTCCTGACTTTC. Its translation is CASSSGTDSGANVLTF.